A selection of T cell receptor beta chains follows, all from one sample in a study of response to subunit inactivated influenza vaccine. In TCRdb, the RT-PCR reads were re-called with MiXCR into one record per CDR3 protein. This table holds hundreds of thousands of distinct CDR3 sequences, roughly 27% found once. The sample here was CD4+ T cells sorted from PBMCs, taken about 5 days after vaccination. The source is a man aged 45-65 years who received an inactivated influenza vaccine. The CDR3 runs from the conserved cysteine through the conserved F or W. The D gene is left open where the match is weak. Size values are once, few and many counts, or a class for expanded clones, and some rows have none.

clone size	V gene	J gene	D gene	CDR3 protein	CDR3 DNA
NA	TRBV7-2	TRBJ2-2	NA	CASSFQGPNTGELFF	TGTGCCAGCAGCTTCCAGGGGCCCAACACCGGGGAGCTGTTTTTT
NA	TRBV20-1	TRBJ2-7	TRBD1	CSAKQGVASYEQYF	TGCAGTGCCAAACAGGGGGTGGCCTCCTACGAGCAGTACTTC
many	TRBV3-1	TRBJ1-2	NA	CASSHSVIRAYGYTF	TGTGCCAGCAGCCATTCCGTGATCAGGGCCTATGGCTACACCTTC
NA	TRBV2	TRBJ1-4	TRBD1	CASAPGQANEKLFF	TGTGCCAGTGCCCCGGGACAGGCTAATGAAAAACTGTTTTTT
NA	TRBV4-1	TRBJ2-7	TRBD2	CASSQEGGGWNEQYF	TGCGCCAGCAGCCAAGAGGGGGGAGGGTGGAACGAGCAGTACTTC
NA	TRBV20-1	TRBJ2-7	TRBD2	CSAREVLAGVYF	TGCAGTGCTAGAGAGGTCCTAGCGGGAGTGTACTTC
NA	TRBV6-2/TRBV6-3	TRBJ2-1	NA	CASSLSRGGEQFF	TGTGCCAGCAGTTTGAGCCGGGGAGGTGAGCAGTTCTTC
NA	TRBV10-3	TRBJ2-5	TRBD1	CATQKGTVETQYF	TGTGCCACCCAAAAGGGGACAGTCGAGACCCAGTACTTC
NA	TRBV3-1	TRBJ2-2	NA	CASSPGGRRTGELFF	TGTGCCAGCAGCCCCGGGGGGCGTCGGACCGGGGAGCTGTTTTTT
few	TRBV2	TRBJ1-6	NA	CASSQDQGYNSPLHF	TGTGCCAGCAGTCAAGACCAGGGTTATAATTCACCCCTCCACTTT
NA	TRBV28	TRBJ2-1	NA	CASSPLGSSYNEQFF	TGTGCCAGCAGTCCCCTAGGGAGCTCCTACAATGAGCAGTTCTTC
few	TRBV5-1	TRBJ2-1	TRBD2	CASSSGGTYNEQFF	TGCGCCAGCAGCTCGGGAGGGACATACAATGAGCAGTTCTTC
NA	TRBV12-3/TRBV12-4	TRBJ2-7	TRBD1	CASSLGFVTGGQYF	TGTGCCAGCAGTTTAGGTTTCGTGACAGGGGGGCAGTACTTC
NA	TRBV6-2/TRBV6-3	TRBJ2-3	NA	CASSPVITDTQYF	TGTGCCAGCAGCCCCGTTATCACAGATACGCAGTATTTT
once	TRBV28	TRBJ2-5	NA	CASSPWRAQETQYF	TGTGCCAGCTCTCCTTGGCGGGCCCAAGAGACCCAGTACTTC
few	TRBV7-8	TRBJ2-1	NA	CASSPPDGGGEQFF	TGTGCCAGCAGCCCCCCGGATGGGGGCGGTGAGCAGTTCTTC
NA	TRBV5-8	TRBJ2-1	TRBD2	CASSPWGRAYNEQFF	TGTGCCAGCAGTCCCTGGGGGAGGGCCTACAATGAGCAGTTCTTC